This T cell receptor (beta chain) comes out of a study of cytomegalovirus exposure and HLA in healthy donors. This CDR3 is 17 amino acids long. Germline values: CDR1 SEHNR, CDR2 FQNEAQ (reference sequence). Unmatched junction bases numbered 7, after V lost 2 bases and J lost 0 bases. The donors gave bone marrow, and they were healthy. Amplification used 60 Vbeta primers and 13 Jbeta primers. Libraries were prepared by immunoSEQ multiplex PCR; TCRdb keeps only in-frame clonotypes and omits some of them. This sample's table has some 72,000 clones. This clonotype originated in a man aged 40-50 years in good health and CMV-seronegative. The sample was PBMCs. This chain connects TRBV7-9 to TRBJ2-7; 10 nucleotides align to TRBD1. CDR3 nucleotides: TGTGCCAGCAGCTTACGGGTCGGACAGGGGGACTCCTACGAGCAGTACTTC. Its protein is CASSLRVGQGDSYEQYF. Filled out from reference TRBV7-9 and TRBJ2-7, the complete variable domain reads DTGVSQNPRHKITKRGQNVTFRCDPISEHNRLYWYRQTLGQGPEFLTYFQNEAQLEKSRLLSDRFSAERPKGSFSTLEIQRTEQGDSAMYLCASSLRVGQGDSYEQYFGPGTRLTVT.